This T cell receptor beta chain comes out of a study of T cells in localized non-small cell lung cancer. The data were produced by immunoSEQ multiplex PCR, yet TCRdb's version contains in-frame clones alone and is incomplete. Among around 3,900 clones listed, 25% were seen once. General observations from the study: Compared with tumor, uninvolved adjacent lung displayed greater T cell clonality, ranking highest overall. Higher adjacent-lung clonality was associated with shorter survival. For the top 100 tumor clones, a median about 57 also appeared in adjacent lung. Sequencing was limited to one tumor region, leaving the possibility of heterogeneity open.

The CDR3 sequence is 14 residues long. The V gene's germline CDR1 is SGHNT and CDR2 YENEEA. Trimming took off 5 bases at V and 4 bases at J, with 14 bases between the two ends. This clone was observed a handful of times. Antigen unknown. The chain links TRBV11-3 to TRBJ1-2; no clear D gene. The TCR sequence derives from a male donor at least 60 years old with stage I lung adenocarcinoma. The sequenced sample was lung tumor tissue, obtained before any cancer treatment. The CDR3 nucleotides read TGTGCCAGCAGCCCAGAGGCTGCGCTCTATGGCTACACCTTC. It specifies CASSPEAALYGYTF.